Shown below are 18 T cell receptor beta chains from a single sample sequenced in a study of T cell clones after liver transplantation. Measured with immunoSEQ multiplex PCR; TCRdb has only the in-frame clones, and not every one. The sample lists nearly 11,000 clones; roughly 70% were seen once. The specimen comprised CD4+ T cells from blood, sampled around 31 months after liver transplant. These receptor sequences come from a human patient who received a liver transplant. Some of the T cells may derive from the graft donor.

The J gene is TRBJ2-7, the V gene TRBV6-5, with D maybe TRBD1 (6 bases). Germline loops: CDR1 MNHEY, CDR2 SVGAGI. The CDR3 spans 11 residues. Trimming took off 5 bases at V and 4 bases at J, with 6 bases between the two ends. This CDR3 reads CASSGTYEQYV. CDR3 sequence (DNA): TGTGCCAGCAGTGGGACATACGAGCAGTACGTC.

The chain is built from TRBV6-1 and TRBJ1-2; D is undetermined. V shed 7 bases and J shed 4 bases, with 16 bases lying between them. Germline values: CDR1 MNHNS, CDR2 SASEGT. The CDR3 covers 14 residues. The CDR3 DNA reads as TGTGCCAGCAAATACAGAGGAAATTTCTATGGCTACACCTTC. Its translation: CASKYRGNFYGYTF.

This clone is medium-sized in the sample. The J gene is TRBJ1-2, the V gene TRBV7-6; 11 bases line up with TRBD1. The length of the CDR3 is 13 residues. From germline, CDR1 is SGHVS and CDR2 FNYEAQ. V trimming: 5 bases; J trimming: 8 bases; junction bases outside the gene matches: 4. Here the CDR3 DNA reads TGTGCCAGCAGCCCGGACAGGGGGCAGGGCTACACCTTC. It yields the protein CASSPDRGQGYTF.

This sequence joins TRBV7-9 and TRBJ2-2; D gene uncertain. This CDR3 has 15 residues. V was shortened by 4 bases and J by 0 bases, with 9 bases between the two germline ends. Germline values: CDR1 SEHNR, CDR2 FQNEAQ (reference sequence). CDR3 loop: CASSSGPANTGELFF. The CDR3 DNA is TGTGCCAGCAGCTCCGGGCCGGCGAACACCGGGGAGCTGTTTTTT.

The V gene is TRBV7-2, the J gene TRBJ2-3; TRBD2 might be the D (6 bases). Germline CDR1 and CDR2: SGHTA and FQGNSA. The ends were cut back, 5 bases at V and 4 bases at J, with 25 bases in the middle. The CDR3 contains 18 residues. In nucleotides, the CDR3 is TGTGCCAGCAGCCTAGTCAAACCCCGAGGAGGGATGGCAGATACGCAGTATTTT. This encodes CASSLVKPRGGMADTQYF.

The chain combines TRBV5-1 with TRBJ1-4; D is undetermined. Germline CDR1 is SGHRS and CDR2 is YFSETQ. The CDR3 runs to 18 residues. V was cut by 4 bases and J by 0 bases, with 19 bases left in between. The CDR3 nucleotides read TGCGCCAGCAGCAGAGACGCTATAGCCGTTGCAACTAATGAAAAACTGTTTTTT. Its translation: CASSRDAIAVATNEKLFF. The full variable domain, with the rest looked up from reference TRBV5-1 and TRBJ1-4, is KAGVTQTPRYLIKTRGQQVTLSCSPISGHRSVSWYQQTPGQGLQFLFEYFSETQRNKGNFPGRFSGRQFSNSRSEMNVSTLELGDSALYLCASSRDAIAVATNEKLFFGSGTQLSVL.

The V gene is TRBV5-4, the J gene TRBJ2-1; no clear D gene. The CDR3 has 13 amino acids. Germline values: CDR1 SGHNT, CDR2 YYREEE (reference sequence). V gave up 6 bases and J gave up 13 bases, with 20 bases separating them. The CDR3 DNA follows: TGTGCCAGCACAGATCAGGAAAACGACCTCCAGTTCTTC. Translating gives CASTDQENDLQFF.

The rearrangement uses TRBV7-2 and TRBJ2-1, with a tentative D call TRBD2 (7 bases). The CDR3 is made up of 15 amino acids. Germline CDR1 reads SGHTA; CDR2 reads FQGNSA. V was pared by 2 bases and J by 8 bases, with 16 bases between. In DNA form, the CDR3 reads TGTGCCAGCAGCTTAACGAGGGGGGGCCAATATGAGCAGTTCTTC. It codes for CASSLTRGGQYEQFF.

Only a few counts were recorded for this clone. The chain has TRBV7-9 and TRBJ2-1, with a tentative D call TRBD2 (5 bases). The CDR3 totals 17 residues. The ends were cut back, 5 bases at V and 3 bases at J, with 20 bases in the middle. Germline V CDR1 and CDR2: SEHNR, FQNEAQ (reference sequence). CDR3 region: CASSPSLTFAGYNEQFF. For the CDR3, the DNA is TGTGCCAGCAGCCCGAGTCTTACTTTCGCGGGCTACAATGAGCAGTTCTTC.

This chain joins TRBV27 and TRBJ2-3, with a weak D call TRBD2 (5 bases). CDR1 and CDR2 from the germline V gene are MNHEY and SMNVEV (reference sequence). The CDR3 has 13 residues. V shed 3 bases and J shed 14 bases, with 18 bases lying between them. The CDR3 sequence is CASSFGSRGTRYF. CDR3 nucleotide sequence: TGTGCCAGCAGTTTTGGTTCACGGGGTACTCGGTATTTT.

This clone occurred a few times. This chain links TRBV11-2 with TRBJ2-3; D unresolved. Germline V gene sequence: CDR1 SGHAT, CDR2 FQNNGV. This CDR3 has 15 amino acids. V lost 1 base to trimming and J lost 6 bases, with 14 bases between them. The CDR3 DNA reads TGTGCCAGCAGCTTAGGGTCTAACCTTGGGGATACGCAGTATTTT. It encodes CASSLGSNLGDTQYF.

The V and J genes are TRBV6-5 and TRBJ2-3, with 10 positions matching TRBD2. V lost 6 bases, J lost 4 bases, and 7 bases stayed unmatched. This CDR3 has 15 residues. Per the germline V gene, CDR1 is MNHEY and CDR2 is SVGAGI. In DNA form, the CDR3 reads TGTGCCAGCAGACCGGGACTAGCGAGGCCAGATACGCAGTATTTT. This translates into CASRPGLARPDTQYF.

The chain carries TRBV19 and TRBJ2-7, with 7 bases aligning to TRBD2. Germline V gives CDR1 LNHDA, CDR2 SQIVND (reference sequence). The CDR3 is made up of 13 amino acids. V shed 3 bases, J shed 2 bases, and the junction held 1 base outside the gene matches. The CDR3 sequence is CASSMAGAYEQYF. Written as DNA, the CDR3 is TGTGCCAGTAGTATGGCGGGGGCCTACGAGCAGTACTTC.

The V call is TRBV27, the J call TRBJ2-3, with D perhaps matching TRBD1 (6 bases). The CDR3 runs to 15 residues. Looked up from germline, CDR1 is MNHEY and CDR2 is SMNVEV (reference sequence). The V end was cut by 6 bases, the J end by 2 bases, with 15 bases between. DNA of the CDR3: TGTGCCAGCAGATCCGGACAGAAGACCACAGATACGCAGTATTTT. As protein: CASRSGQKTTDTQYF.

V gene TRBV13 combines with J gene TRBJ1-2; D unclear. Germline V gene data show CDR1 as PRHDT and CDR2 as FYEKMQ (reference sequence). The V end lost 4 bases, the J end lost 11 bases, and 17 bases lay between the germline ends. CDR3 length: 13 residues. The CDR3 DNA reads TGTGCCAGCAGCTCGGGAGGAATTTTTGGGTACACCTTC. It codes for CASSSGGIFGYTF. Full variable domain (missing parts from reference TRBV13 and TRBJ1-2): AAGVIQSPRHLIKEKRETATLKCYPIPRHDTVYWYQQGPGQDPQFLISFYEKMQSDKGSIPDRFSAQQFSDYHSELNMSSLELGDSALYFCASSSGGIFGYTFGSGTRLTVV.

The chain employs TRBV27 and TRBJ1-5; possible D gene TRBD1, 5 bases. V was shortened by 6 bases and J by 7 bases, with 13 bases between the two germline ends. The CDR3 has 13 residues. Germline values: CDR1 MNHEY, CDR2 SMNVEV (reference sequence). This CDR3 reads CASRGLGGQPQHF. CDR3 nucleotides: TGTGCCAGCAGAGGGTTGGGGGGACAGCCCCAGCATTTT.

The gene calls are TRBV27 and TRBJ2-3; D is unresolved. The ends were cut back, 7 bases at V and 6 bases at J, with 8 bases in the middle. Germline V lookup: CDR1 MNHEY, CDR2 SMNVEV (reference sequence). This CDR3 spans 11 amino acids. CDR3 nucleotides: TGTGCCAGCACCTCCGGGGATACGCAGTATTTT. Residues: CASTSGDTQYF.

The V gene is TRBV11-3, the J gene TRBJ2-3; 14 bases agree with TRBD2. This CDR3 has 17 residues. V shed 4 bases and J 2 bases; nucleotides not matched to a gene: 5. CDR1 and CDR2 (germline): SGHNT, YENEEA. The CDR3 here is CASSSRLAGGPTDTQYF. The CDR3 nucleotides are TGTGCCAGCAGCTCCAGACTAGCGGGAGGGCCCACAGATACGCAGTATTTT.